Below are 27 T cell receptor beta chains sequenced from a single sample in a study of T cell clusters in autoimmune cytopenias. Each sample's input was around 270 ng genomic DNA, roughly 40,000 genome equivalents. TRB rearrangements were amplified by touch-down multiplex PCR with mixed TRB-A/B primers. Reprocessing the multiplex PCR reads, TCRdb reports a single entry for every CDR3 protein and omits DNA. The ten most abundant clones cover nearly 9.5% of a sample with about 9,500 distinct CDR3 sequences. Sequencing was performed on peripheral blood. The receptors derive from a human donor with an autoimmune cytopenia or autoimmune hepatitis (not recorded which).

J is TRBJ2-3 and V is TRBV7-9; the D call of TRBD1 rests on TCRdb alone, since no DNA is present to check it. Germline CDR1 is SEHNR and CDR2 is FQNEAQ (reference sequence). The CDR3 is made up of 20 amino acids. The CDR3 here is CASSVGPESRGRIHTDTQYF.

The chain's CDR3 is CASSLDSGGAGDTQYF. The rearrangement joins TRBV5-1 to TRBJ2-3; TCRdb's D call of TRBD2 is untestable without DNA. Per the germline V gene, CDR1 is SGHRS and CDR2 is YFSETQ. The CDR3 is 16 residues long.

Here the CDR3 reads CASSFVVTEAFF. The genes are TRBV7-2 and TRBJ1-1. Germline CDR1 reads SGHTA; CDR2 reads FQGNSA. The CDR3 is 12 residues long.

The chain links TRBV27 to TRBJ2-7. The germline CDR1 and CDR2 sequences are MNHEY and SMNVEV (reference sequence). The length of the CDR3 is 14 residues. The CDR3 is CASSLKGNGYEQYF.

V is TRBV19 and J is TRBJ2-7; TCRdb gives TRBD2 as the D gene, but with no DNA this cannot be confirmed. CDR1 LNHDA and CDR2 SQIVND come from the germline V gene (reference sequence). The CDR3 sequence is 13 residues long. The chain's CDR3 is CASSMEGGWEQYF.

The chain recombines TRBV24-1 with TRBJ2-7. The CDR3 extends over 15 amino acids. The germline gives CDR1 KGHDR, CDR2 SFDVKD. The CDR3 sequence: CATSDPSDPRREQYF.

This clonotype registers medium-sized (0.01 to 0.1%) by frequency. The chain employs TRBV28 and TRBJ1-4; no DNA is available, so the TRBD1 call from TCRdb remains unchecked. The CDR3 runs to 15 residues. CDR1 is MDHEN, CDR2 SYDVKM, per germline. CDR3 loop: CASSFGTATNEKLFF.

V gene TRBV7-2 combines with J gene TRBJ1-4. Germline V lookup: CDR1 SGHTA, CDR2 FQGNSA. This CDR3 is 13 amino acids long. The CDR3: CASSFNPNEKLFF.

The J gene is TRBJ2-4, the V gene TRBV19; the TRBD2 assignment by TCRdb is unverifiable without DNA. The germline V gene encodes CDR1 LNHDA and CDR2 SQIVND (reference sequence). The CDR3 contains 18 residues. CDR3 sequence reads: CASSMGWRGRVAKNIQYF.

The chain is built from TRBV7-9 and TRBJ2-2. The CDR3 has 12 amino acids. Germline V gives CDR1 SEHNR, CDR2 FQNEAQ (reference sequence). The CDR3 loop is CASSLGSGELFF.

This sequence joins TRBV6-5 and TRBJ1-1; the D call of TRBD1 rests on TCRdb alone, since no DNA is present to check it. The CDR3 is made up of 14 amino acids. Germline lookup yields CDR1 MNHEY and CDR2 SVGAGI. This chain's CDR3 is CASSPKGEITEAFF.

The chain recombines TRBV15 with TRBJ1-5. Germline V gene sequence: CDR1 LNHNV, CDR2 YYDKDF (reference sequence). The CDR3 spans 11 residues. The CDR3 protein is CATNTVQPQHF.

The chain couples TRBV7-9 to TRBJ1-5. CDR3 length: 12 residues. Looked up from germline, CDR1 is SEHNR and CDR2 is FQNEAQ (reference sequence). The CDR3 region is CAVGGGSQPQHF.

Measured by frequency, this clonotype is medium-sized. V and J are TRBV29-1 and TRBJ2-7; TCRdb picks TRBD1, but there is no DNA to check that call. The CDR3 length is 17 residues. The V gene's germline CDR1 is SQVTM and CDR2 ANQGSEA. The CDR3 is CSVSSAAPGHILYEQYF.

The rearrangement uses TRBV6-2 or TRBV6-3 and TRBJ1-5. The CDR3 contains 13 residues. The germline gives CDR1 MNHEY, CDR2 SVGEGT. CDR3 residues: CASSYPVAQPQHF.

Frequency places this clonotype as medium-sized. The chain links TRBV11-1 to TRBJ2-7; the D call from TCRdb, TRBD2, cannot be confirmed without DNA. The germline V gene has CDR1 SGHAT and CDR2 FQDESV (reference sequence). The CDR3 covers 16 residues. The CDR3 region is CASSVTSGGYTYEQYF.

Measured by frequency, this clonotype is medium-sized (0.01 to 0.1%). CDR3 region: CSVVIQGDHLKLFF. The chain couples TRBV29-1 to TRBJ1-4; TCRdb's assignment of TRBD1 cannot be checked, as there is no DNA. Germline CDR1 is SQVTM and CDR2 is ANQGSEA. The CDR3 is made up of 14 amino acids.

This chain uses TRBV12-3 or TRBV12-4 with TRBJ2-1. The CDR3 contains 13 residues. CDR3 sequence reads: CASSFVLGNEQFF.

In terms of frequency, this clonotype is medium-sized (0.01 to 0.1%). The chain recombines TRBV6-5 with TRBJ1-1; TCRdb reports TRBD1, a call that lacks DNA to check it against. The CDR3 totals 13 residues. Germline CDR1 and CDR2: MNHEY and SVGAGI. The CDR3 sequence: CASSSTGWTEAFF.

CDR3: CASSTRMIGNQPQHF. The gene calls are TRBV19 and TRBJ1-5. This CDR3 is built from 15 residues. Germline CDR1 and CDR2: LNHDA and SQIVND (reference sequence).

This clonotype is medium-sized by frequency. The chain combines TRBV28 with TRBJ2-6; checking the TCRdb D call of TRBD2 is not possible without DNA. CDR1 is MDHEN and CDR2 is SYDVKM in the germline V gene. The CDR3 covers 12 residues. CDR3 region: CASSLTTNVLTF.

The chain uses TRBV7-9 and TRBJ2-2. CDR1 and CDR2 (germline): SEHNR, FQNEAQ (reference sequence). CDR3 length: 16 residues. CDR3 loop: CASSSSGETNTGELFF.

According to its frequency, this clonotype is medium-sized. The chain is built from TRBV19 and TRBJ1-5; the TRBD1 assignment by TCRdb is unverifiable without DNA. The length of the CDR3 is 15 residues. Per the germline V gene, CDR1 is LNHDA and CDR2 is SQIVND (reference sequence). The CDR3 region is CASSIARGPNQPQHF.

This chain links TRBV12-3 or TRBV12-4 with TRBJ2-3; the D call of TRBD2 rests on TCRdb alone, since no DNA is present to check it. The CDR3 is 16 amino acids. The CDR3 region is CASSSGERYSTDTQYF.

The chain has TRBV11-2 and TRBJ2-5; absent DNA, TCRdb's TRBD2 call cannot be checked. Germline loops: CDR1 SGHAT, CDR2 FQNNGV. This CDR3 is 13 amino acids long. This CDR3 reads CASSFESLATQYF.

Judged by frequency, this clonotype is medium-sized (0.01 to 0.1%). This chain joins TRBV6-2 or TRBV6-3 and TRBJ2-7. The CDR3 is 13 amino acids. Germline lookup yields CDR1 MNHEY and CDR2 SVGEGT. Here the CDR3 reads CASDSANSYEQYF.

The rearrangement uses TRBV10-3 and TRBJ2-7. The CDR3 is made up of 13 amino acids. Germline loops: CDR1 ENHRY, CDR2 SYGVKD. CDR3 protein: CAISRQGSYEQYF.